A single sample gave rise to the 20 T cell receptor beta chains below, sequenced in a study of blood T cell repertoires in COVID-19. Sequenced by immunoSEQ multiplex PCR; TCRdb stores in-frame clones only, minus some. The sample shows roughly 30,000 clones, roughly 90% of them seen only once. The sample was peripheral blood. The receptors here all came from a human donor in a cohort sampled during active COVID-19.

V usage is TRBV10-3 and J usage is TRBJ2-1; TRBD1 agrees at 9 bases. Germline V CDR1 and CDR2: ENHRY, SYGVKD. With V trimmed by 5 bases and J by 6 bases, 5 bases remained unmatched. CDR3 length: 14 residues. DNA for the CDR3: TGTGCCATCAGTTTGGGGACAGGGCCCAATGAGCAGTTCTTC. Encoded protein: CAISLGTGPNEQFF.

Only one count was recorded for this clone. The J gene is TRBJ1-1, the V gene TRBV5-1; TRBD1 might be the D (5 bases). Germline V gene lookup returns CDR1 SGHRS and CDR2 YFSETQ. Trimming pared 1 base from V and 4 bases from J, leaving 17 bases between. This CDR3 contains 16 residues. This CDR3 reads CASSLRPGMGSTEAFF. In DNA, the CDR3 is TGCGCCAGCAGCTTGCGTCCAGGGATGGGATCCACTGAAGCTTTCTTT. Filled out from reference TRBV5-1 and TRBJ1-1, the complete variable domain reads KAGVTQTPRYLIKTRGQQVTLSCSPISGHRSVSWYQQTPGQGLQFLFEYFSETQRNKGNFPGRFSGRQFSNSRSEMNVSTLELGDSALYLCASSLRPGMGSTEAFFGQGTRLTVV.

This clone rates as medium-sized. The chain carries TRBV27 and TRBJ2-3; D may be TRBD1 (5 bases). V lost 11 bases, J lost 2 bases, and 17 bases lay in between. This CDR3 has 14 amino acids. Germline lookup yields CDR1 MNHEY and CDR2 SMNVEV (reference sequence). CDR3 DNA: TGTGCCGTCGCCCATAAGGGGCCCACAGATACGCAGTATTTT. Translation: CAVAHKGPTDTQYF.

J is TRBJ1-3 and V is TRBV11-2; D remains unclear. The germline gives CDR1 SGHAT, CDR2 FQNNGV. V gave up 1 base and J gave up 0 bases, with 7 bases separating them. CDR3 length: 15 amino acids. The chain's CDR3 is CASSLVADSGNTIYF. The CDR3 coding sequence is TGTGCCAGCAGCTTAGTAGCAGACTCTGGAAACACCATATATTTT.

This sequence joins TRBV20-1 and TRBJ1-5; 10 nucleotides align to TRBD1. The CDR3 runs 17 residues. The J segment lost 1 base and the V segment lost 3 bases, leaving 9 bases of the junction unmatched. Per germline, CDR1 DFQATT and CDR2 SNEGSKA (reference sequence). The CDR3 bases are TGCAGTGCTAGTCAGGGACAGGGGAGATTCAGCAATCAGCCCCAGCATTTT. Protein: CSASQGQGRFSNQPQHF.

CDR3 nucleotide sequence: TGTGCCAGCAGTCCAAGACTGAAGAGCACAGATACGCAGTATTTT. The encoded protein is CASSPRLKSTDTQYF. The rearrangement uses TRBV27 and TRBJ2-3; D remains unclear. The CDR3 length is 15 residues. Between the trimmed V and J ends, which lost 5 bases and 0 bases, there was a span of 12 bases. Germline lookup yields CDR1 MNHEY and CDR2 SMNVEV (reference sequence).

The chain uses TRBV5-6 and TRBJ2-2; 13 bases align to TRBD2. The V gene end was trimmed by 4 bases and the J gene end by 6 bases; junction bases not matched to a gene: 9. The CDR3 runs to 17 residues. The V gene's germline CDR1 is SGHDT and CDR2 YYEEEE. The CDR3 region has the DNA TGTGCCAGCAGCCCGTACGGGACTAGCGGGGCGGCCGGGGAGCTGTTTTTT. It yields the protein CASSPYGTSGAAGELFF.

V usage is TRBV6-2 or TRBV6-3 and J usage is TRBJ2-2; perhaps TRBD2 as D (5 bases). Germline V gene lookup returns CDR1 MNHEY and CDR2 SVGEGT. V lost 0 bases and J 5 bases, leaving 16 bases between the germline ends. The CDR3 loop spans 17 amino acids. The CDR3 DNA follows: TGTGCCAGCAGTTACTCAGGGCTAGAAGCGGTTACCGGGGAGCTGTTTTTT. Encoded protein: CASSYSGLEAVTGELFF.

The chain employs TRBV12-5 and TRBJ1-1; 10 nucleotides agree with TRBD1. This CDR3 is 17 amino acids long. The germline V gene encodes CDR1 LGHNT and CDR2 FRNRAP. The V and J ends lost 0 bases and 4 bases, in that order; junction bases with no gene match: 8. CDR3: CASGLVPWGTGATEAFF. DNA of the CDR3: TGTGCTAGTGGTTTGGTACCGTGGGGGACAGGGGCCACTGAAGCTTTCTTT.

This clone is labeled medium-sized. Other nucleotide sequences in the sample specify the same CDR3. The chain combines TRBV27 with TRBJ2-7; 7 nucleotides line up with TRBD1. The CDR3 is 13 amino acids. V lost 8 bases and J lost 3; bases outside the gene matches: 7. The germline V gene has CDR1 MNHEY and CDR2 SMNVEV (reference sequence). The CDR3 coding sequence is TGTGCCAGCGGTCCTCGGGACAGCTACGAGCAGTACTTC. This translates into CASGPRDSYEQYF.

CDR3 protein: CASSPRQGVNYEQYF. The CDR3 DNA sequence: TGTGCCAGCAGCCCCCGACAGGGTGTAAACTACGAGCAGTACTTC. The chain recombines TRBV3-1 (or the pseudogene TRBV3-2) with TRBJ2-7; the match to TRBD1 covers 7 bases. V gave up 4 bases and J gave up 3 bases; unmatched junction bases: 9. In germline, CDR1 is LGHDT, CDR2 YNNKEL (reference sequence). The CDR3 totals 15 residues.

The V and J genes are TRBV10-3 and TRBJ1-3; D is uncertain. The CDR3 totals 14 residues. Germline V gene data show CDR1 as ENHRY and CDR2 as SYGVKD. Trimming cost V 0 bases and J 2 bases, with 5 bases left between them. The CDR3 nucleotides are TGTGCCATCAGTGAGTCCATCCCTGGAAACACCATATATTTT. Its protein is CAISESIPGNTIYF.

The chain is built from TRBV7-9 and TRBJ2-5; TRBD2 matches 8 bases. After removal of 5 bases from V and 2 bases from J, the junction contained 10 bases not matched to a gene. The CDR3 contains 16 residues. Germline V lookup: CDR1 SEHNR, CDR2 FQNEAQ (reference sequence). The CDR3 nucleotides are TGTGCCAGCAGCCCCAGGGTAGCGGGGTTGCAAGAGACCCAGTACTTC. This codes for CASSPRVAGLQETQYF.

CDR3 residues: CAAAGPTYNEQFF. The DNA for the CDR3 is TGTGCGGCGGCGGGACCGACCTACAATGAGCAGTTCTTC. The rearrangement links TRBV28 to TRBJ2-1; the D gene is possibly TRBD2 (6 bases). CDR1 is MDHEN, CDR2 SYDVKM, per germline. This CDR3 is 13 amino acids long.

The chain is built from TRBV5-6 and TRBJ2-3; TRBD1 is a possible D gene (6 bases). The CDR3 has 16 amino acids. With 4 bases removed from V and 3 bases from J, the gap between germline ends came to 18 bases. The germline CDR1 and CDR2 sequences are SGHDT and YYEEEE. The CDR3 loop is CASSLNSDSRTDTQYF. CDR3 nucleotides: TGTGCCAGCAGCCTCAACTCGGACAGTAGGACAGATACGCAGTATTTT.

The V call is TRBV9, the J call TRBJ1-5; D call uncertain. V was clipped by 0 bases and J by 4 bases, with 5 bases between them. The germline V gene encodes CDR1 SGDLS and CDR2 YYNGEE. The CDR3 totals 13 residues. The CDR3 spells CASSVVRNQPQHF. Written as DNA, the CDR3 is TGTGCCAGCAGCGTAGTTCGGAATCAGCCCCAGCATTTT. Full variable domain (remainder filled in from reference TRBV9 and TRBJ1-5): DSGVTQTPKHLITATGQRVTLRCSPRSGDLSVYWYQQSLDQGLQFLIQYYNGEERAKGNILERFSAQQFPDLHSELNLSSLELGDSALYFCASSVVRNQPQHFGDGTRLSIL.

This chain connects TRBV4-3 to TRBJ2-2; the D gene is possibly TRBD1 (5 bases). V lost 4 bases, J lost 6 bases, and 6 bases lay in between. CDR3 length: 12 residues. Germline V CDR1 and CDR2: LGHNA, YSLEER. CDR3 DNA: TGCGCCAGCAGCCTACAGGCCGGGGAGCTGTTTTTT. It is translated as CASSLQAGELFF.

The chain couples TRBV6-5 to TRBJ2-7, with TRBD2 identical over 9 bases. The germline V gene has CDR1 MNHEY and CDR2 SVGAGI. V trimming: 10 bases; J trimming: 1 base; junction bases outside the gene matches: 5. The CDR3 extends over 13 amino acids. CDR3 DNA: TGTGCCACCAGCGGGGGGCGATCCTACGAGCAGTACTTC. Protein sequence: CATSGGRSYEQYF.

The rearrangement links TRBV2 to TRBJ2-7, with 7 bases matching TRBD1. CDR3 length: 16 residues. V dropped 5 bases and J dropped 2; count of bases not matched to a gene: 12. Germline values: CDR1 SNHLY, CDR2 FYNNEI. The CDR3 DNA sequence: TGTGCCAGCAGTCGCCCACAGGGGATAGGGACCTACGAGCAGTACTTC. It encodes CASSRPQGIGTYEQYF.

The chain carries TRBV7-3 and TRBJ2-2, with D tentatively TRBD1 (6 bases). Germline V gene sequence: CDR1 SGHTA, CDR2 FQGTGA. Deletions cut 8 bases from V and 5 bases from J, with 15 bases between. The CDR3 contains 14 residues. CDR3 sequence: CASQEGGPTGELFF. DNA of the CDR3: TGTGCCAGCCAGGAAGGGGGTCCGACCGGGGAGCTGTTTTTT.